These 17 T cell receptor beta chains share one sample of origin, sequenced in a study of cytomegalovirus exposure and HLA in healthy donors (dated by TCRdb to between 2016 and 2019). The library was made by the immunoSEQ multiplex PCR assay. For the multiplex PCR, a mixture combining 60 forward primers for TCR Vbeta segments and 13 reverse primers for TCR Jbeta segments was used. This immuneACCESS table, as held by TCRdb, lists in-frame sequences with V and J called but not all clones. Of the missing ones, under half trace to an unresolved V gene in checked studies; the others have no known cause. The sample includes around 150,000 clones, with roughly 76% observed a single time. Of the sample, approximately 13% falls within the top ten clones. The sequenced sample consisted of PBMCs. The receptor source for this set is a woman between 50 and 59 years old in good health and CMV-seronegative.

The CDR3 sequence: CASRKPGQGYEQYF. The CDR3 DNA reads TGTGCCAGCAGGAAACCGGGACAGGGCTACGAGCAGTACTTC. The chain is built from TRBV27 and TRBJ2-7; 9 positions match TRBD1. The length of the CDR3 is 14 residues. Germline V gene lookup returns CDR1 MNHEY and CDR2 SMNVEV (reference sequence). The J segment lost 3 bases and the V segment lost 6 bases, leaving 6 bases of the junction unmatched.

The V call is TRBV7-2, the J call TRBJ1-6; D remains ambiguous. This CDR3 comprises 15 residues. CDR1 and CDR2 (germline): SGHTA, FQGNSA. Trimming removed 1 base from V and 11 bases from J, with 15 bases in between. CDR3 nucleotide sequence: TGTGCCAGCAGCTTAGTCACGAACGGTAGAGCACCCCTCCACTTT. This gives the protein CASSLVTNGRAPLHF.

The genes are TRBV18 and TRBJ1-2, with TRBD1 matching over 8 bases. Germline V lookup: CDR1 KGHSH, CDR2 LQKENI. The junction had 11 bases not matched to a gene; V was cut back by 6 bases and J by 2 bases. This CDR3 has 16 amino acids. As DNA, the CDR3 is TGTGCCAGCTCCCCCGGGACAGGATCCTCAAACTATGGCTACACCTTC. Its translation: CASSPGTGSSNYGYTF. The full variable domain, in which reference TRBV18 and TRBJ1-2 provide the parts outside the CDR3, is NAGVMQNPRHLVRRRGQEARLRCSPMKGHSHVYWYRQLPEEGLKFMVYLQKENIIDESGMPKERFSAEFPKEGPSILRIQQVVRGDSAAYFCASSPGTGSSNYGYTFGSGTRLTVV.

The chain recombines TRBV9 with TRBJ2-1, with 8 bases fitting TRBD1. Per the germline V gene, CDR1 is SGDLS and CDR2 is YYNGEE. V gave up 1 base and J gave up 6 bases; unmatched junction bases: 6. This CDR3 has 15 amino acids. CDR3 bases: TGTGCCAGCAGCGTAAACGGACAGGGAGGCAATGAGCAGTTCTTC. Translating gives CASSVNGQGGNEQFF.

The chain has TRBV10-3 and TRBJ2-3, with 8 bases fitting TRBD1. Germline CDR1 reads ENHRY; CDR2 reads SYGVKD. V gave up 4 bases and J gave up 4 bases; unmatched junction bases: 4. This CDR3 has 14 amino acids. The CDR3 region is CAISVGQVPDTQYF. CDR3 sequence (DNA): TGTGCCATCAGTGTGGGACAGGTTCCAGATACGCAGTATTTT.

The rearrangement joins TRBV1 to TRBJ2-1; TRBD2, the table's D call, was not compared with the DNA. TRBV1 is a known pseudogene. The CDR3 contains 16 residues. The CDR3 region is CTSSRGPGGLDNEQFF. The CDR3 DNA reads as TGCACCAGCAGCCGGGGGCCGGGGGGCCTCGACAATGAGCAGTTCTTC.

This rearrangement joins TRBV27 to TRBJ2-7; 9 nucleotides match TRBD1. This CDR3 spans 15 amino acids. The germline gives CDR1 MNHEY, CDR2 SMNVEV (reference sequence). The V and J ends lost 8 bases and 6 bases, in that order; junction bases with no gene match: 14. CDR3 in DNA: TGTGCCAGCCAACCACGATGGGGACAGGGCGGCGAGCAGTACTTC. It translates to CASQPRWGQGGEQYF.

The chain joins TRBV10-3 to TRBJ2-7; weak D call: TRBD2 (6 bases). Germline loops: CDR1 ENHRY, CDR2 SYGVKD. Trimming cost V 4 bases and J 0 bases, with 10 bases left between them. The CDR3 loop spans 14 amino acids. In DNA, the CDR3 is TGTGCCATCAGTGCAACGGGACTCTCCTACGAGCAGTACTTC. Its protein product is CAISATGLSYEQYF.

This clone was detected only once. An end of the junction differs from the germline gene, which may be a read error. The chain is built from TRBV11-1 and TRBJ1-1; tentative D call: TRBD1 (5 bases). The germline CDR1 and CDR2 sequences are SGHAT and FQDESV (reference sequence). This CDR3 is built from 14 residues. This CDR3 reads CASRLGGAVTEAFF. The CDR3 nucleotides are TGTGCCAGCCGCTTGGGGGGAGCGGTCACTGAAGCTTTCTTT. The full variable domain, with the rest looked up from reference TRBV11-1 and TRBJ1-1, is EAEVAQSPRYKITEKSQAVAFWCDPISGHATLYWYRQILGQGPELLVQFQDESVVDDSQLPKDRFSAERLKGVDSTLKIQPAELGDSAMYLCASRLGGAVTEAFFGQGTRLTVV.

V and J are TRBV5-1 and TRBJ2-3; D gene uncertain. Germline CDR1 is SGHRS and CDR2 is YFSETQ. The CDR3 is made up of 15 amino acids. Trimming removed 7 bases at V and 2 bases at J, with 17 bases between. CDR3 nucleotides: TGCGCCAGCGCTTTGGTGGGCTCTAACACAGATACGCAGTATTTT. It codes for CASALVGSNTDTQYF.

The chain uses TRBV27 and TRBJ1-1; D is unclear. The ends were cut back, 5 bases at V and 6 bases at J, with 16 bases in the middle. This CDR3 is 14 amino acids long. The germline V gene encodes CDR1 MNHEY and CDR2 SMNVEV (reference sequence). The CDR3 region is CASSAGSVSSEAFF. DNA of the CDR3: TGTGCCAGCAGTGCGGGGTCGGTGAGCTCTGAAGCTTTCTTT.

The chain carries TRBV21-1 and TRBJ1-1. TRBV21-1 is termed a pseudogene. This CDR3 spans 17 amino acids. The CDR3 region has the DNA TGTGCCAGCAGCAAAGCATGCGGGGCGGCTAGGGGCACTGAAGCTTTCTTT. Protein product: CASSKACGAARGTEAFF.

This rearrangement joins TRBV7-3 to TRBJ2-1, with D maybe TRBD2 (5 bases). The CDR3 is made up of 14 amino acids. Germline V gene data show CDR1 as SGHTA and CDR2 as FQGTGA. Trimming cost V 1 base and J 7 bases, with 11 bases left between them. The CDR3: CASSLNNGVNEQFF. CDR3 DNA sequence: TGTGCCAGCAGCTTAAATAACGGGGTAAATGAGCAGTTCTTC.

The chain combines TRBV6-6 with TRBJ2-1; 7 bases fit TRBD2. This CDR3 has 15 amino acids. With V trimmed by 7 bases and J by 0 bases, 6 bases remained unmatched. Germline loops: CDR1 MNHNY, CDR2 SVGAGI (reference sequence). The CDR3 region is CASMLTGGSYNEQFF. CDR3 DNA sequence: TGTGCCAGCATGCTCACGGGGGGCTCCTACAATGAGCAGTTCTTC.

V usage is TRBV7-9 and J usage is TRBJ2-4; 7 bases map to TRBD1. The CDR3 runs 16 residues. V lost 1 base, J lost 0 bases, and 3 bases stayed unmatched. Germline lookup yields CDR1 SEHNR and CDR2 FQNEAQ (reference sequence). The CDR3 loop is CASSLGTGVAKNIQYF. CDR3 bases: TGTGCCAGCAGCTTAGGTACAGGGGTAGCCAAAAACATTCAGTACTTC. The complete variable domain, with remaining parts taken from reference TRBV7-9 and TRBJ2-4, reads DTGVSQNPRHKITKRGQNVTFRCDPISEHNRLYWYRQTLGQGPEFLTYFQNEAQLEKSRLLSDRFSAERPKGSFSTLEIQRTEQGDSAMYLCASSLGTGVAKNIQYFGAGTRLSVL.

The genes are TRBV7-2 and TRBJ2-7; TRBD1 matches 9 bases. The CDR3 consists of 14 residues. Trimming cost V 4 bases and J 7 bases; bases outside gene matches: 8. The V gene's germline CDR1 is SGHTA and CDR2 FQGNSA. The CDR3 loop is CASSSGTGTKEQYF. As DNA, the CDR3 is TGTGCCAGCAGCTCCGGGACAGGGACGAAGGAGCAGTACTTC.

The J gene is TRBJ2-7, the V gene TRBV7-2, with 11 bases identical to TRBD2. The ends lost 5 bases at V and 2 bases at J; junction bases unmatched: 11. The CDR3 contains 17 residues. Germline CDR1 is SGHTA and CDR2 is FQGNSA. The CDR3 reads CASSTHPGLAAPYEQYF. For the CDR3, the DNA is TGTGCCAGCAGCACCCACCCGGGACTAGCGGCCCCCTACGAGCAGTACTTC.